This T cell receptor beta chain was sequenced for a study of blood T cell repertoires in COVID-19. CDR1 and CDR2 from the germline V gene are MRHNA and SNTAGT. The CDR3 runs 15 residues. After removal of 3 bases from V and 0 bases from J, the junction contained 3 bases not matched to a gene. Some clones are missing from TCRdb's copy, which holds only in-frame ones; the method was immunoSEQ multiplex PCR. The sample lists roughly 180,000 clones; 70% to 80% were seen once. The V and J genes are TRBV6-4 and TRBJ2-3, with 7 bases aligning to TRBD2. The receptor comes from a woman aged 45 to 65 with active or convalescent COVID-19. Sample: peripheral blood. CDR3 residues: CASSEGGSSTDTQYF. In nucleotides, the CDR3 is TGTGCCAGCAGTGAGGGCGGGAGTAGCACAGATACGCAGTATTTT.